These T cell receptor beta chains were read from a single sample in a study of OX40 agonist ivuxolimab in advanced cancers. Produced via immunoSEQ multiplex PCR; TCRdb's table is partial and in-frame only. The repertoire holds roughly 41,000 clones, with about 88% as singletons. The source was CD4+ or CD8+ T cells sorted from blood, collected in a trial of the OX40 agonist ivuxolimab. These receptors all stem from an adult with an advanced solid tumor such as melanoma, head and neck, liver or kidney cancer. The CDR3 runs from the conserved cysteine through the conserved F or W. A D gene is named only where the DNA matches it firmly. The size field is filled for only some rows; it gives once, few, many or a size class.

J gene	V gene	clone size	D gene	CDR3 protein	CDR3 DNA
TRBJ1-1	TRBV29-1	.	TRBD1	CSVAGTELTEAFF	TGCAGCGTTGCCGGGACAGAGCTCACTGAAGCTTTCTTT
TRBJ1-2	TRBV27	.	.	CASSRGQTQGGYTF	TGTGCCAGCAGTAGAGGACAGACGCAGGGCGGCTACACCTTC
TRBJ2-3	TRBV7-9	.	.	CASSTPHGGSNSTDTQYF	TGTGCCAGCAGCACCCCCCACGGCGGGTCTAACAGCACAGATACGCAGTATTTT
TRBJ2-2	TRBV28	once	TRBD1	CASKEGALNTGELFF	TGTGCCAGCAAAGAGGGGGCCTTGAACACCGGGGAGCTGTTTTTT
TRBJ1-1	TRBV4-3	.	.	CASSQERGYTEAFF	TGCGCCAGCAGCCAAGAAAGGGGTTACACTGAAGCTTTCTTT
TRBJ2-2	TRBV10-3	.	.	CAISVGFGANTGELFF	TGTGCCATCAGTGTAGGATTTGGGGCGAACACCGGGGAGCTGTTTTTT
TRBJ1-4	TRBV4-1	few	.	CASSLSTGRGEKLFF	TGCGCCAGCAGCCTTTCTACAGGGCGGGGTGAAAAACTGTTTTTT
TRBJ1-6	TRBV6-6	.	.	CASSSGPANNSPLHF	TGTGCCAGCAGTTCTGGACCGGCGAATAATTCACCCCTCCACTTT
TRBJ2-7	TRBV6-1	once	TRBD1	CASSANPGGRFYEQYF	TGTGCCAGCAGTGCCAACCCAGGGGGTCGCTTTTACGAGCAGTACTTC
TRBJ1-3	TRBV29-1	.	.	CSGGEENTIYF	TGCAGCGGGGGGGAGGAAAACACCATATATTTT
TRBJ2-7	TRBV7-9	.	.	CASSFTLAAEQYF	TGTGCCAGCAGCTTTACTCTTGCGGCCGAGCAGTACTTC
TRBJ2-1	TRBV28	.	TRBD2	CASSFGGLAETYNEQFF	TGTGCCAGCAGTTTCGGGGGACTAGCGGAAACCTACAATGAGCAGTTCTTC
TRBJ1-1	TRBV6-1	few	.	CASTIPGRQPTEAFF	TGTGCCAGCACTATACCGGGACGCCAGCCCACTGAAGCTTTCTTT
TRBJ1-4	TRBV10-3	once	TRBD1	CATGTGFNEKLFF	TGTGCCACCGGGACAGGCTTTAATGAAAAACTGTTTTTT
TRBJ1-1	TRBV9	.	TRBD1	CASSVYDRGVAFF	TGTGCCAGCAGCGTATATGACAGGGGAGTAGCTTTCTTT
TRBJ2-5	TRBV4-1	.	TRBD1	CASSPGQGKRETQYF	TGCGCCAGCAGCCCCGGACAGGGAAAGCGAGAGACCCAGTACTTC
TRBJ2-7	TRBV2	.	.	CASTFQGPSYEQYF	TGTGCCAGCACTTTCCAGGGACCCTCCTACGAGCAGTACTTC
TRBJ1-1	TRBV5-1	.	.	CASSRDPNTEAFF	TGCGCCAGCAGCCGGGACCCGAACACTGAAGCTTTCTTT
TRBJ2-2	TRBV2	once	TRBD2	CASSVASGSHGELFF	TGTGCCAGCAGTGTGGCGAGCGGGAGCCACGGGGAGCTGTTTTTT
TRBJ2-1	TRBV4-1	once	.	CASSQGTSRNEQFF	TGCGCCAGCAGCCAAGGTACTAGTCGGAATGAGCAGTTCTTC
TRBJ1-4	TRBV21-1	.	.	CASSQATNEKLFF	TGTGCCAGCAGCCAGGCAACTAATGAAAAACTGTTTTTT
TRBJ1-1	TRBV5-4	.	.	CASSMNTEAFF	TGTGCCAGCAGTATGAACACTGAAGCTTTCTTT
TRBJ1-3	TRBV7-7	.	.	CASSLGPGFGNTIYF	TGTGCTAGCAGCTTAGGTCCCGGTTTTGGAAACACCATATATTTT
TRBJ2-1	TRBV13	once	TRBD2	CASSPRREGEQFF	TGTGCCAGCAGCCCCCGAAGGGAGGGTGAGCAGTTCTTC
TRBJ2-3	TRBV30	.	TRBD2	CAWELSGGGTDTQYF	TGTGCCTGGGAACTAAGCGGGGGGGGCACAGATACGCAGTATTTT
TRBJ2-5	TRBV15	.	.	CATSRGSQETQYF	TGTGCCACCAGCAGGGGTTCCCAAGAGACCCAGTACTTC
TRBJ1-6	TRBV21-1	.	.	CASRGTGCSYNSPLHF	TGTGCCAGCAGGGGGACAGGGTGTTCCTATAATTCACCCCTCCACTTT
TRBJ1-2	TRBV30	.	.	CAWRGGYLGYTF	TGTGCCTGGAGGGGGGGGTATCTTGGCTACACCTTC
TRBJ2-1	TRBV4-3	once	TRBD1	CASSQSRDRGNEQFF	TGCGCCAGCAGCCAAAGCCGGGACAGGGGCAATGAGCAGTTCTTC
TRBJ1-1	TRBV2	.	.	CASSVRQVVNTEAFF	TGTGCCAGCAGTGTACGTCAGGTGGTGAACACTGAAGCTTTCTTT
TRBJ2-7	TRBV28	.	.	CASSWDGPYEQYF	TGTGCCAGCAGCTGGGACGGACCCTACGAGCAGTACTTC
TRBJ1-2	TRBV5-4	.	.	CASSGGVGSSSYGYTF	TGCGCCAGCAGCGGAGGTGTTGGGAGTTCCAGCTATGGCTACACCTTC
TRBJ2-3	TRBV5-1	.	.	CASLPFGGRSTDTQYF	TGCGCCAGCCTACCCTTCGGTGGTCGTAGCACAGATACGCAGTATTTT
TRBJ1-1	TRBV19	.	.	CASSPRQLNTEAFF	TGTGCCAGTAGTCCCAGGCAGTTGAACACTGAAGCTTTCTTT
TRBJ1-1	TRBV7-9	once	TRBD1	CASSGWTGGMTEAFF	TGTGCCAGCAGCGGGTGGACAGGGGGCATGACTGAAGCTTTCTTT
TRBJ2-7	TRBV6-5	once	.	CASSYSQQLPYEQYF	TGTGCCAGCAGTTACTCCCAACAACTCCCGTACGAGCAGTACTTC
TRBJ2-1	TRBV7-2	once	.	CASATYNEQFF	TGTGCCAGCGCCACCTACAATGAGCAGTTCTTC
TRBJ2-7	TRBV28	.	TRBD1	CASGDRGRLEQYF	TGTGCCAGCGGGGACAGGGGGCGCCTCGAGCAGTACTTC
TRBJ2-3	TRBV5-1	.	.	CASSLARDTGTDTQYF	TGCGCCAGCAGCTTGGCCCGGGACACTGGCACAGATACGCAGTATTTT
TRBJ2-7	TRBV7-8	.	TRBD1	CASSSPRDRGRGEQYF	TGTGCCAGCAGCTCCCCCCGGGACAGGGGGAGAGGCGAGCAGTACTTC
TRBJ2-3	TRBV14	once	TRBD1	CASSQATGADTQYF	TGTGCCAGCAGCCAAGCTACAGGGGCAGATACGCAGTATTTT
TRBJ2-7	TRBV7-2	.	TRBD2	CASSLGLAGLSYEQYF	TGTGCCAGCAGCTTGGGGCTAGCGGGGCTCAGCTACGAGCAGTACTTC
TRBJ2-1	TRBV18	.	TRBD2	CASSSGGYNEQFF	TGTGCCAGCTCAAGCGGGGGCTACAATGAGCAGTTCTTC
TRBJ2-7	TRBV7-6	.	TRBD1	CASSFGGTGYEQYF	TGTGCCAGCAGCTTTGGGGGGACAGGGTACGAGCAGTACTTC
TRBJ1-2	TRBV7-2	.	TRBD1	CASSLAGQGANYGYTF	TGTGCCAGCAGCTTAGCGGGACAGGGGGCTAACTATGGCTACACCTTC
TRBJ1-2	TRBV18	.	.	CASSLGTAQKGF	TGTGCCAGCTCACTCGGGACGGCGCAAAAAGGCTTC
TRBJ1-4	TRBV4-1	.	.	CASSQEGSRSEKLFF	TGCGCCAGCAGCCAGGAGGGGAGTCGTAGTGAAAAACTGTTTTTT
TRBJ2-3	TRBV9	.	TRBD2	CASSGTSGRTDTQYF	TGTGCCAGCAGCGGGACTAGCGGGCGCACAGATACGCAGTATTTT
TRBJ2-7	TRBV5-4	.	.	CASSLRGSFPYEQYF	TGTGCCAGCAGCTTGCGAGGGTCATTTCCCTACGAGCAGTACTTC
TRBJ1-1	TRBV5-1	once	.	CASKDAYAEAFF	TGCGCCAGCAAGGACGCGTACGCTGAAGCTTTCTTT
TRBJ1-2	TRBV6-6	.	.	CASSYTGPDYGYTF	TGTGCCAGCAGTTACACGGGTCCAGACTATGGCTACACCTTC
TRBJ1-1	TRBV7-9	.	.	CASSLPGDGATEAFF	TGTGCCAGCAGCTTACCAGGGGATGGAGCCACTGAAGCTTTCTTT
TRBJ2-1	TRBV9	once	.	CASSVASSPANEQFF	TGTGCCAGCAGCGTAGCATCTAGTCCGGCCAATGAGCAGTTCTTC